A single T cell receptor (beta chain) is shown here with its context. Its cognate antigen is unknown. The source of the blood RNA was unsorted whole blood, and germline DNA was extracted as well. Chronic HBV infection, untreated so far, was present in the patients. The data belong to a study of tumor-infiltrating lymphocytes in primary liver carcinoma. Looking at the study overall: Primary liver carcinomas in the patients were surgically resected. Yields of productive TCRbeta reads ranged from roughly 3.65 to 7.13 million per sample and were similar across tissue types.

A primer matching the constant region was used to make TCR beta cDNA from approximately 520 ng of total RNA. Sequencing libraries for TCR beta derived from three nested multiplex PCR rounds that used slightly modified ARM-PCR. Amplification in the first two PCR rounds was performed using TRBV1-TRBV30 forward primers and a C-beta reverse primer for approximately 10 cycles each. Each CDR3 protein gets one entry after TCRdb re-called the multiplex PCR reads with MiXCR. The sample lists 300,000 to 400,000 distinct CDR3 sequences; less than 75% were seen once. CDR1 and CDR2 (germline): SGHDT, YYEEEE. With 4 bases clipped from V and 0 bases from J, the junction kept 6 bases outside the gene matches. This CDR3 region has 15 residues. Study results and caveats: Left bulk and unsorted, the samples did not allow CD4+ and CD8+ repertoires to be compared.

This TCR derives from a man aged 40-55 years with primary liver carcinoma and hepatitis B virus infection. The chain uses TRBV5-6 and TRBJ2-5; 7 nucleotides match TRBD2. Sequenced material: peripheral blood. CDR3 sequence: CASSPELAYQETQYF. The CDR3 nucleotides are TGTGCCAGCAGCCCGGAACTAGCGTACCAAGAGACCCAGTACTTC.